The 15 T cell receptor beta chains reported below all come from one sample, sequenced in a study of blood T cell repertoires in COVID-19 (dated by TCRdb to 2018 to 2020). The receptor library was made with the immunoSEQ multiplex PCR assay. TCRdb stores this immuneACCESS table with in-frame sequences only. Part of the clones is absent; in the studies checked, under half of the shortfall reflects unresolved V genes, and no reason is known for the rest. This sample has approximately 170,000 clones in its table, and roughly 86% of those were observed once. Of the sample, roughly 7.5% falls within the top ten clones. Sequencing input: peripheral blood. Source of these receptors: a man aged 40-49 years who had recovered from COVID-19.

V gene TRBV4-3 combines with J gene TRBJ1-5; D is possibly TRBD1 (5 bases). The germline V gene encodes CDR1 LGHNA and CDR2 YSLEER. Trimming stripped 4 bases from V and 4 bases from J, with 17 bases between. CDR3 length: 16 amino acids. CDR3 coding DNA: TGCGCCAGCAGCCCCCCCCGACAGAATCCAAATCAGCCCCAGCATTTT. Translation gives CASSPPRQNPNQPQHF.

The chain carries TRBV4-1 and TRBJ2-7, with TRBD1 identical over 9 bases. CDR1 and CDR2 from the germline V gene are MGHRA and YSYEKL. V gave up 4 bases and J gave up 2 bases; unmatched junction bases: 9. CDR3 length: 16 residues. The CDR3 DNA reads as TGCGCCAGCAGCCGCCGGAATAGACAGGGGGCCTACGAGCAGTACTTC. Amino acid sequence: CASSRRNRQGAYEQYF.

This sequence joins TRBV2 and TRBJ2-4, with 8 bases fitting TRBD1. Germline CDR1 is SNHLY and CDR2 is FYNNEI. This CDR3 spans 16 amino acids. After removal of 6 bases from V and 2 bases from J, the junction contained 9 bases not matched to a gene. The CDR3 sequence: CASRDGQGKTKNIQYF. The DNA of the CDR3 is TGTGCCAGCAGGGATGGACAGGGAAAGACCAAAAACATTCAGTACTTC.

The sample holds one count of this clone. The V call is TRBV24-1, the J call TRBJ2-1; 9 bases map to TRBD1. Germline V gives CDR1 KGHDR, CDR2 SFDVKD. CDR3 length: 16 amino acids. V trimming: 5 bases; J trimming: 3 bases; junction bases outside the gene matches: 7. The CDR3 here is CATSAGTGPGYNEQFF. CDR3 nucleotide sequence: TGTGCCACCAGTGCCGGGACAGGGCCTGGCTACAATGAGCAGTTCTTC.

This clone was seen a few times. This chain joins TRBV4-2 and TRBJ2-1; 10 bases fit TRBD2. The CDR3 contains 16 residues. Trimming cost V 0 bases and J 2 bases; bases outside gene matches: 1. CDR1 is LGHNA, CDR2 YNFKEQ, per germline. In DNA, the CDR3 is TGTGCCAGCAGCCAAGATGGGACTAGCGCCTACAATGAGCAGTTCTTC. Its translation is CASSQDGTSAYNEQFF.

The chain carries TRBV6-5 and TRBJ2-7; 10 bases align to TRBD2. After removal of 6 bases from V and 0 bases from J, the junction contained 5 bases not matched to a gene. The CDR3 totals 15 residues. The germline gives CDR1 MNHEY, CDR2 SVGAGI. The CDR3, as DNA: TGTGCCAGCAGGAACCCTAGCGGGAGCTCCTACGAGCAGTACTTC. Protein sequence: CASRNPSGSSYEQYF.

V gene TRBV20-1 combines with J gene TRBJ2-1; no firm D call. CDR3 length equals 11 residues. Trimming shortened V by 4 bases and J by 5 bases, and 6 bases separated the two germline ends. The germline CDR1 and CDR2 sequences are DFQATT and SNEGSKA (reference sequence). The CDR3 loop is CSATRNNEQFF. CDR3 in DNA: TGCAGTGCTACCAGAAACAATGAGCAGTTCTTC.

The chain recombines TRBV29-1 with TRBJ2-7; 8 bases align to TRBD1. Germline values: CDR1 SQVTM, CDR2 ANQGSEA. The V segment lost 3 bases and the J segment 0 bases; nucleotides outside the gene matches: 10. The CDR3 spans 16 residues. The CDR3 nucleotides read TGCAGCGTTGAGGCAGGACAGGGTGGTGGCTCCTACGAGCAGTACTTC. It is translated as CSVEAGQGGGSYEQYF.

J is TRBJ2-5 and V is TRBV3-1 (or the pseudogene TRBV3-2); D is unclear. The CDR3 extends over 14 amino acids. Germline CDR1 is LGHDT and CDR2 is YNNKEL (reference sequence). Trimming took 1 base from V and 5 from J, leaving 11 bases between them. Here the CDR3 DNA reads TGTGCCAGCAGCCAAGGGCCCCCTTTGGAGACCCAGTACTTC. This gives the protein CASSQGPPLETQYF.

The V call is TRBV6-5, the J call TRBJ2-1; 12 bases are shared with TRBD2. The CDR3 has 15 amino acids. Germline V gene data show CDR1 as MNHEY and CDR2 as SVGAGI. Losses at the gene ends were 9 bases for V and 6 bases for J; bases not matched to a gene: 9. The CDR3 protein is CASRPSGGAINEQFF. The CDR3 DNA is TGTGCCAGTCGACCTAGCGGGGGGGCCATCAATGAGCAGTTCTTC.

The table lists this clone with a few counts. The DNA of the CDR3 is TGTGCCAGCAGCGCCCTCCAGGGAGGGCAATCACCCCTCCACTTT. Translating gives CASSALQGGQSPLHF. The chain is built from TRBV7-2 and TRBJ1-6; maybe TRBD1 (5 bases). Between the trimmed V and J ends, which lost 5 bases and 10 bases, there was a span of 18 bases. The CDR3 is made up of 15 amino acids. In germline, CDR1 is SGHTA, CDR2 FQGNSA.

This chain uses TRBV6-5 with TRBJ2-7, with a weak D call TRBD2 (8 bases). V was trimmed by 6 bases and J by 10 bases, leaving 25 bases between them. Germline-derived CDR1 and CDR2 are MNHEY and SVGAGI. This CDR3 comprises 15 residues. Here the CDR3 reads CASSYRGGGSREQYF. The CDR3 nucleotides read TGTGCCAGCAGCTACAGGGGCGGGGGGTCTCGGGAACAGTACTTC.

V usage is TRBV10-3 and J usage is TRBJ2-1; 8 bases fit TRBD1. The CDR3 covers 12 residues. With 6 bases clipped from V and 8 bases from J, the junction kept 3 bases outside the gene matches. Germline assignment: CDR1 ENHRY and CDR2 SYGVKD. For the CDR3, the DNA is TGTGCCATCAGAAAACAGGGGGATGAGCAGTTCTTC. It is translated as CAIRKQGDEQFF.

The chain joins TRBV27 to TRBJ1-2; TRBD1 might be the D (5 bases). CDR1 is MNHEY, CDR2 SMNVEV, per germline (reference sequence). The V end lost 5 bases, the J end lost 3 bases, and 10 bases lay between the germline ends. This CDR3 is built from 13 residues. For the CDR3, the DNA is TGTGCCAGCAGTGTAGGGGCCCACTATGGCTACACCTTC. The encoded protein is CASSVGAHYGYTF.

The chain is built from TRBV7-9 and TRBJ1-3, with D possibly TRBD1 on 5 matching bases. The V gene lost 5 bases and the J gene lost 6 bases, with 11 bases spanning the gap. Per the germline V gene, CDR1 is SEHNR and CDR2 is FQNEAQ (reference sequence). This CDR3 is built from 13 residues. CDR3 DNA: TGTGCCAGCAGCGTGACCAGGGAAAACACCATATATTTT. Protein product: CASSVTRENTIYF.